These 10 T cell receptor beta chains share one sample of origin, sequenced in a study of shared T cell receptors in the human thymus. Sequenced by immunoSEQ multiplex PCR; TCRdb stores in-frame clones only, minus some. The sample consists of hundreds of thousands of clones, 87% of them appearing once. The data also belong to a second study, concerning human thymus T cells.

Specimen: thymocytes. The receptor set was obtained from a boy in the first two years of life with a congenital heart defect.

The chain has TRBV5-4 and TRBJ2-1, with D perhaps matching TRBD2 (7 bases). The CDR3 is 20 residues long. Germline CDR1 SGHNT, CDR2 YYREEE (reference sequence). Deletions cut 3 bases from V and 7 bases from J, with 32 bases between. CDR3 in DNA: TGTGCCAGCAGCTCGCACTGGGGTGGGGTACGGGGGGCGTGGGGAAATGAGCAGTTCTTC. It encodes CASSSHWGGVRGAWGNEQFF.

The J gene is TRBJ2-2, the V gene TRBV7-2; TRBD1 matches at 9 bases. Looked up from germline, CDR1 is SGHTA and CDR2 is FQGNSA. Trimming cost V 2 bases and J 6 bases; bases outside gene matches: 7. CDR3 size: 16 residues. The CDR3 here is CASSLIRTGGPGELFF. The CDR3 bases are TGTGCCAGCAGCTTAATAAGAACAGGGGGCCCCGGGGAGCTGTTTTTT.

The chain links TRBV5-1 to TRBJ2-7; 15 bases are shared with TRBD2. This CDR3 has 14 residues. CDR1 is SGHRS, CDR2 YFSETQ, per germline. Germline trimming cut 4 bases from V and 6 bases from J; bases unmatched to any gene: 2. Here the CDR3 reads CASSRGLAGGEQYF. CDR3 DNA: TGCGCCAGCAGCAGGGGACTAGCGGGAGGCGAGCAGTACTTC.

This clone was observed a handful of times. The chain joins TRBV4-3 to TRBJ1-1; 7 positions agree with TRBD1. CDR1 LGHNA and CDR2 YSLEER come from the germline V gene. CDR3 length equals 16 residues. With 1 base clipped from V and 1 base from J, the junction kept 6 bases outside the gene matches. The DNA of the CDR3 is TGCGCCAGCAGCCAAGTTATGAGGGGGCCGAACACTGAAGCTTTCTTT. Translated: CASSQVMRGPNTEAFF.

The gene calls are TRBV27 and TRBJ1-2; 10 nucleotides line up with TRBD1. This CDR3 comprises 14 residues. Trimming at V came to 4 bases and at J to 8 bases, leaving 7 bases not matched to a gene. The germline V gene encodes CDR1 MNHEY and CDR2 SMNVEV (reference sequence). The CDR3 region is CASSYRDRGVGYTF. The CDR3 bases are TGTGCCAGCAGTTACCGGGACAGGGGCGTCGGCTACACCTTC.

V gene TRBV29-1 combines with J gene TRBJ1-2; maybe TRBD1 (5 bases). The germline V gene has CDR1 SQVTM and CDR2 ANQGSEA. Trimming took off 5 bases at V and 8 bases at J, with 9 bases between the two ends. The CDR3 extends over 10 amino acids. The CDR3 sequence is CSVLGEGYTF. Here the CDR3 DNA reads TGCAGCGTTTTAGGGGAAGGCTACACCTTC.

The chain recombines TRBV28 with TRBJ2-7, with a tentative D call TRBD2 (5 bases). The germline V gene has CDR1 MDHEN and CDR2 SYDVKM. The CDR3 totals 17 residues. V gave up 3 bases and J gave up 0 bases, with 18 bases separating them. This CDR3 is CASSLACGPQSSYEQYF. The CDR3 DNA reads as TGTGCCAGCAGTTTGGCCTGCGGGCCACAGAGCTCCTACGAGCAGTACTTC.

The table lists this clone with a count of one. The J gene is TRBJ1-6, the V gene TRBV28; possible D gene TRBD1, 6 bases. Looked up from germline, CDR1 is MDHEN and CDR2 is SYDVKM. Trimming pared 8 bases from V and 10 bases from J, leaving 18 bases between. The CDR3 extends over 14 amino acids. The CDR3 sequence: CASGEGEGWSPLHF. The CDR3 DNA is TGTGCCAGCGGGGAGGGGGAAGGTTGGTCACCCCTCCACTTT.

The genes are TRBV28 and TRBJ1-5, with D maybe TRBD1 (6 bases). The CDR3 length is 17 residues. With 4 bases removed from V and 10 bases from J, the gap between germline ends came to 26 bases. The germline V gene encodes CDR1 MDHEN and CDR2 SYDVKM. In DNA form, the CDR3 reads TGTGCCAGCAGTTCCAAACTACAGGGCATGGGGCTTCAACCCCAGCATTTT. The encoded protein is CASSSKLQGMGLQPQHF. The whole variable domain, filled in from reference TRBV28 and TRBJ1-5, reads DVKVTQSSRYLVKRTGEKVFLECVQDMDHENMFWYRQDPGLGLRLIYFSYDVKMKEKGDIPEGYSVSREKKERFSLILESASTNQTSMYLCASSSKLQGMGLQPQHFGDGTRLSIL.

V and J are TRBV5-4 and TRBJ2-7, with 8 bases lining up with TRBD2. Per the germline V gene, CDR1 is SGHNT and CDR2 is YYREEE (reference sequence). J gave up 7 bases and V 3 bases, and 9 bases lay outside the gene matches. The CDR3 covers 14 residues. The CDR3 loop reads CASSSPLAASEQYF. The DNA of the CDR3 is TGTGCCAGCAGCTCGCCACTAGCGGCCTCGGAGCAGTACTTC.